These T cell receptor beta chains were read from a single sample in a study of regulatory T cells in long-lasting Graves disease. TCRdb reprocessed the multiplex PCR reads via MiXCR and lists one record per CDR3 protein. The sample lists some 340,000 distinct CDR3 sequences; approximately 25% were seen once. This sample comprised peripheral blood mononuclear cells (PBMCs), obtained when the disease was refractory, from a patient treated with antithyroid drugs. Receptors originate from a middle-aged woman with Graves disease. CDR3s include the opening cysteine and the closing phenylalanine or tryptophan. A D gene is named only where the DNA matches it firmly. The size of a clone is reported for some rows only, either as once, few or many, or as a class for expanded clones.

v_call: TRBV9
clone_size: .
d_call: .
j_call: TRBJ2-5
cdr3_nt: TGTGCCAGCAGCGTAGTTCCGGGTTGGGAGACCCAGTACTTC
cdr3_aa: CASSVVPGWETQYF

v_call: TRBV6-1
clone_size: many
d_call: TRBD2
j_call: TRBJ2-5
cdr3_nt: TGTGCCAGTTTACTAGCGGGATATGAAGAGACCCAGTACTTC
cdr3_aa: CASLLAGYEETQYF

v_call: TRBV5-1
clone_size: few
d_call: .
j_call: TRBJ1-2
cdr3_nt: TGCGCCAGCAGCCTGGAACCGCAGGACTATGGCTACACCTTC
cdr3_aa: CASSLEPQDYGYTF

v_call: TRBV28
clone_size: many
d_call: .
j_call: TRBJ1-1
cdr3_nt: TGTGCCAGCAGTCCATCCGGGACTTTGAACACTGAAGCTTTCTTT
cdr3_aa: CASSPSGTLNTEAFF

v_call: TRBV28
clone_size: many
d_call: .
j_call: TRBJ2-1
cdr3_nt: TGTGCCAGCAGTTCGTGGACCACCCGGAACAATGAGCAGTTCTTC
cdr3_aa: CASSSWTTRNNEQFF

v_call: TRBV19
clone_size: .
d_call: TRBD2
j_call: TRBJ2-7
cdr3_nt: TGTGCCAGTAGCACCCCCTCGACTAGCGGGACAGCCGAGCAGTACTTC
cdr3_aa: CASSTPSTSGTAEQYF

v_call: TRBV5-1
clone_size: many
d_call: .
j_call: TRBJ2-7
cdr3_nt: TGCGCCAGCAGCTTCCTAGACAGAGACTTCTACGAGCAGTACTTC
cdr3_aa: CASSFLDRDFYEQYF

v_call: TRBV11-2
clone_size: many
d_call: .
j_call: TRBJ1-1
cdr3_nt: TGTGCCAGCACCTCCGGTGGTCTTGAAGCTTTCTTT
cdr3_aa: CASTSGGLEAFF

v_call: TRBV6-9
clone_size: .
d_call: .
j_call: TRBJ1-1
cdr3_nt: TGTGCCAGCAGTTACTGGGGGAACACTGAAGCTTTCTTT
cdr3_aa: CASSYWGNTEAFF

v_call: TRBV7-3
clone_size: many
d_call: .
j_call: TRBJ2-5
cdr3_nt: TGTGCCAGCAGCCAGAATGGGGGCTCGGAGACCCAGTACTTC
cdr3_aa: CASSQNGGSETQYF

v_call: TRBV29-1
clone_size: few
d_call: TRBD1
j_call: TRBJ2-7
cdr3_nt: TGCAGCGTTTCCGGGGGACAGGGATCCTACGAGCAGTACTTC
cdr3_aa: CSVSGGQGSYEQYF

v_call: TRBV12-3/TRBV12-4
clone_size: few
d_call: TRBD2
j_call: TRBJ2-5
cdr3_nt: TGTGCCAGCAGTCCTAGCGGGGTTGAAGAGACCCAGTACTTC
cdr3_aa: CASSPSGVEETQYF

v_call: TRBV11-2
clone_size: few
d_call: .
j_call: TRBJ2-7
cdr3_nt: TGTGCCAGCGAGGGGGTGACCTACGAGCAGTACTTC
cdr3_aa: CASEGVTYEQYF

v_call: TRBV20-1
clone_size: many
d_call: TRBD2
j_call: TRBJ2-7
cdr3_nt: TGCAGTGCTAGAAGCAGGACTAGCGGATCCTACGAGCAGTACTTC
cdr3_aa: CSARSRTSGSYEQYF

v_call: TRBV20-1
clone_size: .
d_call: TRBD1
j_call: TRBJ1-1
cdr3_nt: TGCAGTGCTGGGGACAGGGGGCTTTTAGAAGCTTTCTTT
cdr3_aa: CSAGDRGLLEAFF

v_call: TRBV6-9
clone_size: few
d_call: TRBD1
j_call: TRBJ2-7
cdr3_nt: TGTGCCAGCAGTTTCAAGGACAGGGGGCCCTACGAGCAGTACTTC
cdr3_aa: CASSFKDRGPYEQYF

v_call: TRBV28
clone_size: few
d_call: .
j_call: TRBJ1-3
cdr3_nt: TGTGCCAGCAGTTTGGGTGGAGCAGGGATGGGCTCTGGAAACACCATATATTTT
cdr3_aa: CASSLGGAGMGSGNTIYF

v_call: TRBV2
clone_size: .
d_call: .
j_call: TRBJ1-6
cdr3_nt: TGTGCCAGCAGTGCCCATGACTTAAATAATTCACCCCTCCACTTT
cdr3_aa: CASSAHDLNNSPLHF

v_call: TRBV12-3/TRBV12-4
clone_size: many
d_call: .
j_call: TRBJ2-7
cdr3_nt: TGTGCCAGCAGGAAAGGGACGGCGGCAGTAGAGCAGTACTTC
cdr3_aa: CASRKGTAAVEQYF

v_call: TRBV28
clone_size: many
d_call: .
j_call: TRBJ2-5
cdr3_nt: TGTGCCAGCAGTTTATTATTGGGTCGGCTAGCCCCCGACCCCCCGGGGGAGACCCAGTACTTC
cdr3_aa: CASSLLLGRLAPDPPGETQYF

v_call: TRBV6-2/TRBV6-3
clone_size: many
d_call: .
j_call: TRBJ2-5
cdr3_nt: TGTGCCAGCAGTTACTCGAGAGGGATAGTAGAGACCCAGTACTTC
cdr3_aa: CASSYSRGIVETQYF

v_call: TRBV5-6
clone_size: .
d_call: TRBD2
j_call: TRBJ2-2
cdr3_nt: TGTGCCAGCAGCTTCGAGGGACTAGCGGGAGGACCGAACACCGGGGAGCTGTTTTTT
cdr3_aa: CASSFEGLAGGPNTGELFF

v_call: TRBV6-1
clone_size: .
d_call: .
j_call: TRBJ2-2
cdr3_nt: TGTGCCAGCAGTAGACGGACAACCCCCGGGAAGCTGTTTTTT
cdr3_aa: CASSRRTTPGKLFF

v_call: TRBV12-3/TRBV12-4
clone_size: few
d_call: TRBD2
j_call: TRBJ2-1
cdr3_nt: TGTGCCAGCGGGACTAGCGCCTTCTACAATGAGCAGTTCTTC
cdr3_aa: CASGTSAFYNEQFF

v_call: TRBV24-1
clone_size: many
d_call: TRBD1
j_call: TRBJ2-7
cdr3_nt: TGTGCCACCAGTGATTCCTCTCCGGGACAGAACTACGAGCAGTACTTC
cdr3_aa: CATSDSSPGQNYEQYF

v_call: TRBV28
clone_size: many
d_call: TRBD2
j_call: TRBJ2-7
cdr3_nt: TGTGCCAGCAGTTTGACTAGCGGGAGGGCCCGGTACGAGCAGTACTTC
cdr3_aa: CASSLTSGRARYEQYF

v_call: TRBV3-1
clone_size: .
d_call: .
j_call: TRBJ1-2
cdr3_nt: TGTGCCAGCAGCCTTTTGGGACCTCATAACTATGGCTACACCTTC
cdr3_aa: CASSLLGPHNYGYTF

v_call: TRBV2
clone_size: many
d_call: .
j_call: TRBJ1-5
cdr3_nt: TGTGCCAGCAGACCAGGGAATCAGCCCCAGCATTTT
cdr3_aa: CASRPGNQPQHF

v_call: TRBV14
clone_size: .
d_call: TRBD2
j_call: TRBJ2-5
cdr3_nt: TGTGCCAGCAGCCGATCTGGGGGGGTCCAAGAGACCCAGTACTTC
cdr3_aa: CASSRSGGVQETQYF

v_call: TRBV6-1
clone_size: many
d_call: .
j_call: TRBJ1-2
cdr3_nt: TGTGCCAGCACCTTATCCCGGACAACAGGGAGCTATGGCTACACCTTC
cdr3_aa: CASTLSRTTGSYGYTF

v_call: TRBV10-3
clone_size: .
d_call: TRBD2
j_call: TRBJ2-1
cdr3_nt: TGTGCCATCAGTGAATCTAGCGGAGGTAACTACAATGAGCAGTTCTTC
cdr3_aa: CAISESSGGNYNEQFF

v_call: TRBV3-1
clone_size: few
d_call: .
j_call: TRBJ1-1
cdr3_nt: TGTGCCAGCAGCCAGGCAGGCTTGGGGACTGAAGCTTTCTTT
cdr3_aa: CASSQAGLGTEAFF

v_call: TRBV7-6
clone_size: few
d_call: .
j_call: TRBJ2-7
cdr3_nt: TGTGCCAGCAGCCTCCCCGACAGGAACGAGCAGTACTTC
cdr3_aa: CASSLPDRNEQYF

v_call: TRBV2
clone_size: .
d_call: TRBD1
j_call: TRBJ1-3
cdr3_nt: TGTGCCAGCAACGACAGGGGGCCTGGAAACACCATATATTTT
cdr3_aa: CASNDRGPGNTIYF

v_call: TRBV29-1
clone_size: many
d_call: .
j_call: TRBJ2-7
cdr3_nt: TGCAGCGTCGGCAGGCGGTACGAGCAGTACTTC
cdr3_aa: CSVGRRYEQYF

v_call: TRBV20-1
clone_size: few
d_call: TRBD1
j_call: TRBJ1-4
cdr3_nt: TGCAGTGCTTCCAGGGGGGCGGGTGAAAAACTGTTTTTT
cdr3_aa: CSASRGAGEKLFF

v_call: TRBV11-2
clone_size: many
d_call: .
j_call: TRBJ2-1
cdr3_nt: TGTGCCAGCAGCTTAAATGAGCAGTTCTTC
cdr3_aa: CASSLNEQFF

v_call: TRBV28
clone_size: .
d_call: .
j_call: TRBJ2-5
cdr3_nt: TGTGCCAGCAGTTTAGAGCCTCACTCGACCCAGTACTTC
cdr3_aa: CASSLEPHSTQYF

v_call: TRBV28
clone_size: many
d_call: .
j_call: TRBJ2-5
cdr3_nt: TGTGCCAGCAACAGGCTGGAGACCCAGTACTTC
cdr3_aa: CASNRLETQYF

v_call: TRBV6-1
clone_size: many
d_call: .
j_call: TRBJ2-2
cdr3_nt: TGTGCCAGCAGTGAACACAGGAACACCGGGGAGCTGTTTTTT
cdr3_aa: CASSEHRNTGELFF

v_call: TRBV14
clone_size: .
d_call: .
j_call: TRBJ1-1
cdr3_nt: TGTGCCAGCAGCCAAGATAGCGGTGAAGCTTTCTTT
cdr3_aa: CASSQDSGEAFF

v_call: TRBV12-3/TRBV12-4
clone_size: many
d_call: .
j_call: TRBJ1-1
cdr3_nt: TGTGCCAGCAGTCCCAAGCCGGGGGGAAACACTGAAGCTTTCTTT
cdr3_aa: CASSPKPGGNTEAFF

v_call: TRBV28
clone_size: .
d_call: TRBD2
j_call: TRBJ2-4
cdr3_nt: TGTGCCAGCCGACTAGCGGGAGCCTCAAACATTCAGTACTTC
cdr3_aa: CASRLAGASNIQYF

v_call: TRBV10-3
clone_size: many
d_call: TRBD2
j_call: TRBJ2-5
cdr3_nt: TGTGCCATCAGTGGAGTCGCTAGCGGGACCCAAGAGACCCAGTACTTC
cdr3_aa: CAISGVASGTQETQYF

v_call: TRBV2
clone_size: few
d_call: TRBD1
j_call: TRBJ2-3
cdr3_nt: TGTGCCAGCAGTGAAGGTGGACTTGTCGGGGACAGGGGATCTTCAGATACGCAGTATTTT
cdr3_aa: CASSEGGLVGDRGSSDTQYF

v_call: TRBV9
clone_size: .
d_call: .
j_call: TRBJ2-2
cdr3_nt: TGTGCCAGCAGCACACACCGGGGAACCGGGGAGCTGTTTTTT
cdr3_aa: CASSTHRGTGELFF